The entry below describes one TCR beta chain. In terms of age and location, participants ranged from roughly 18 to 95 years and lived in about 25 US areas. Clinical history as reported by participants underpinned cohort assignment. How the authors handled the data: Reference gene primer amplification gave nucleated cell count estimates. Assay used: immunoSEQ multiplex PCR; TCRdb lists only in-frame clones, some missing. That table gives V, J and clone size, and the DNA gave D and trimming. The sample yields 300,000 to 400,000 clones, 88% seen once. This sample stems from a study of blood T cell repertoires in COVID-19. Germline V CDR1 and CDR2: MGHRA, YSYEKL. The CDR3 extends over 15 amino acids. The ends lost 5 bases at V and 6 bases at J; junction bases unmatched: 9.

This receptor was identified in a young woman with acute COVID-19. The chain couples TRBV4-1 to TRBJ2-7, with 11 bases aligning to TRBD1. The sample taken for sequencing was PBMCs or T cells enriched from blood (not recorded which). DNA for the CDR3: TGCGCCAGCAGCGCCCGGGACAGGGGGGAGGTCGAGCAGTACTTC. Its protein is CASSARDRGEVEQYF.